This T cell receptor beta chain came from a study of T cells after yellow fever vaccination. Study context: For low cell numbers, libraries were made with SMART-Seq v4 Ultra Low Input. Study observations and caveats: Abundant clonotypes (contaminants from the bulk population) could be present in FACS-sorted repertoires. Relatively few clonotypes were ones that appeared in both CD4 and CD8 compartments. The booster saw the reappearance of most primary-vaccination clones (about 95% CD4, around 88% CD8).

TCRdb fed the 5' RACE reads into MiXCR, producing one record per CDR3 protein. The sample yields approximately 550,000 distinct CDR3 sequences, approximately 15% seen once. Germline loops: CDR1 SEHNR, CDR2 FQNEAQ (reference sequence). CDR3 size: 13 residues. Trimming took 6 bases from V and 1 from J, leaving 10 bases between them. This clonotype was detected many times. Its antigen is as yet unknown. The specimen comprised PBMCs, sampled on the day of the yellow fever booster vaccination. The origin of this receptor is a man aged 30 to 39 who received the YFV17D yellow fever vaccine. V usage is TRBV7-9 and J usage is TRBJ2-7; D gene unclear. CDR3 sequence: CASSLKGSYEQYF. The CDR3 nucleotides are TGTGCCAGCAGTTTAAAGGGTTCCTACGAGCAGTACTTC.